Listed below are T cell receptor beta chains from one sample, sequenced in a study of blood T cell repertoires in COVID-19. Generated by immunoSEQ multiplex PCR, the TCRdb table keeps only in-frame clones and is missing some. The sample yields around 210,000 clones, roughly 85% seen once. What was sequenced was peripheral blood. These receptors all come from a man in his fifties or sixties with COVID-19, enrolled during active disease. The CDR3 runs from the conserved cysteine through the conserved F or W. A D gene is named only where the DNA matches it firmly. Clone size is given for some rows only: seen once, a few or many times, or a class if the clone is expanded.

abundance,d_gene,v_gene,j_gene,CDR3aa,CDR3nt
NA,TRBD1,TRBV5-5,TRBJ2-7,CASSGGTGNHLSSYEQYF,TGTGCCAGCAGCGGAGGGACAGGGAATCACTTAAGCTCCTACGAGCAGTACTTC
NA,TRBD1,TRBV18,TRBJ1-4,CASSPGTGKLFF,TGTGCCAGCTCACCTGGGACAGGGAAACTGTTTTTT
NA,TRBD2,TRBV11-2,TRBJ2-3,CASSLQPSGGAGAQYF,TGTGCCAGCAGCTTACAGCCTAGCGGGGGAGCAGGGGCGCAGTATTTT
few,TRBD1,TRBV6-2/TRBV6-3,TRBJ2-7,CASSRLQDRDRGSLISYEQYF,TGTGCCAGCAGTCGCCTTCAGGACCGGGACAGGGGTAGCCTTATCTCCTACGAGCAGTACTTC
NA,NA,TRBV11-3,TRBJ2-2,CASSLASNTGELFF,TGTGCCAGCAGCTTAGCTTCTAACACCGGGGAGCTGTTTTTT
NA,TRBD1,TRBV7-6,TRBJ2-7,CASSLEGGPPLEQYF,TGTGCCAGCAGCTTAGAAGGGGGCCCCCCGTTGGAGCAGTACTTC
NA,NA,TRBV29-1,TRBJ2-5,CSAAVPNEETQYF,TGCAGTGCGGCAGTTCCCAATGAAGAGACCCAGTACTTC
NA,TRBD1,TRBV5-6,TRBJ1-1,CASSSNLFRDRGNEAFF,TGTGCCAGCAGCTCCAACCTTTTCCGGGACAGGGGTAACGAAGCTTTCTTT
NA,NA,TRBV30,TRBJ2-3,CAWSVRQGTDTQYF,TGTGCCTGGAGTGTAAGACAGGGCACAGATACGCAGTATTTT
few,TRBD2,TRBV24-1,TRBJ2-3,CATSDLQRGRADTQYF,TGTGCCACCAGTGATTTGCAGCGGGGGCGAGCAGATACGCAGTATTTT
NA,TRBD2,TRBV24-1,TRBJ2-1,CATSDPGTSGYDEQFF,TGTGCCACCAGTGATCCCGGGACTAGCGGATACGATGAGCAGTTCTTC
once,TRBD1,TRBV7-9,TRBJ2-7,CASSATGTGSSYEQYF,TGTGCCAGCAGCGCAACCGGGACAGGGAGCTCCTACGAGCAGTACTTC
NA,TRBD1,TRBV20-1,TRBJ1-2,CSALDRGGYTF,TGCAGTGCCCTCGACAGGGGTGGCTACACCTTC
once,NA,TRBV4-1,TRBJ2-2,CASSQEGYRATGELFF,TGCGCCAGCAGCCAAGAAGGGTACAGGGCCACCGGGGAGCTGTTTTTT
NA,NA,TRBV7-2,TRBJ2-3,CASSDAGTPDTQYF,TGTGCCAGCAGCGACGCGGGGACCCCCGATACGCAGTATTTT
NA,NA,TRBV4-1,TRBJ1-2,CASSQDRRLVVYGYTF,TGCGCCAGCAGCCAAGACAGGCGCTTAGTTGTCTATGGCTACACCTTC
NA,TRBD1,TRBV18,TRBJ2-2,CASSPAGGTADTGELFF,TGTGCCAGCTCACCGGCGGGTGGGACAGCGGACACCGGGGAGCTGTTTTTT
few,NA,TRBV12-3/TRBV12-4,TRBJ2-1,CASSLWLYNEQFF,TGTGCCAGCAGTTTATGGCTTTACAATGAGCAGTTCTTC
once,NA,TRBV4-1,TRBJ1-1,CASSPGGGGTEAFF,TGCGCCAGCAGTCCCGGGGGGGGTGGAACTGAAGCTTTCTTT
NA,TRBD2,TRBV10-2,TRBJ2-1,CASLGLAGSSSYNEQFF,TGCGCCAGCTTAGGGCTAGCGGGCTCGAGCTCCTACAATGAGCAGTTCTTC
NA,NA,TRBV12-3/TRBV12-4,TRBJ2-2,CASTLGKTGELFF,TGTGCCAGCACCCTGGGCAAGACCGGGGAGCTGTTTTTT
NA,NA,TRBV4-2,TRBJ1-2,CASSQDSAVNYGYTF,TGTGCCAGCAGCCAAGATTCCGCAGTCAACTATGGCTACACCTTC
NA,TRBD1,TRBV28,TRBJ1-4,CASSLTGVSGEKLFF,TGTGCCAGCAGTCTGACAGGGGTGAGTGGTGAAAAACTGTTTTTT
NA,TRBD1,TRBV6-6,TRBJ2-6,CASSRPDRGLGANVLTF,TGTGCCAGCAGCCGACCGGACAGGGGGCTTGGGGCCAACGTCCTGACTTTC
NA,TRBD1,TRBV25-1,TRBJ1-5,CASIRTGVQPQHF,TGTGCCAGCATTAGGACAGGGGTTCAGCCCCAGCATTTT
NA,TRBD2,TRBV5-1,TRBJ2-3,CASRRGLAGTSTDTQYF,TGCGCCAGCAGACGGGGACTAGCGGGTACTAGCACAGATACGCAGTATTTT
NA,NA,TRBV7-9,TRBJ2-1,CASSPSRGSSYNEQFF,TGTGCCAGCAGCCCAAGCCGGGGGAGCTCCTACAATGAGCAGTTCTTC
NA,NA,TRBV7-9,TRBJ2-7,CASSQAGQPYEQYF,TGTGCCAGCAGCCAAGCGGGACAACCGTACGAGCAGTACTTC